One and the same sample provided the 18 T cell receptor beta chains below, sequenced in a study of blood T cell repertoires in COVID-19. Assay: immunoSEQ multiplex PCR; the TCRdb copy retains only in-frame clones and omits some. The table has more than 95,000 clones, more than 75% seen once. The sample was peripheral blood. These receptors came from a man aged 55-75 years with acute or convalescent COVID-19.

This clone was detected only once. The chain has TRBV7-2 and TRBJ2-5; TRBD1 is a possible D gene (6 bases). V dropped 5 bases and J dropped 4 bases, with 14 bases sitting between them. This CDR3 contains 14 residues. Germline-derived CDR1 and CDR2 are SGHTA and FQGNSA. The CDR3 here is CASSRRTAGETQYF. The CDR3 coding sequence is TGTGCCAGCAGCCGCAGGACAGCAGGAGAGACCCAGTACTTC.

This clone showed up just a few times. This rearrangement joins TRBV5-4 to TRBJ2-1, with D possibly matching TRBD1 (5 bases). Trimming stripped 1 base from V and 9 bases from J, with 14 bases between. CDR3 length: 14 residues. The germline V gene has CDR1 SGHNT and CDR2 YYREEE (reference sequence). CDR3 in DNA: TGTGCCAGCAGCTTGCAGGGTAGATCGGCTGAGCAGTTCTTC. The encoded protein is CASSLQGRSAEQFF.

The chain recombines TRBV30 with TRBJ1-5; D unclear. Trimming shortened V by 5 bases and J by 5 bases, and 13 bases separated the two germline ends. CDR3 length equals 13 residues. Germline V gene lookup returns CDR1 GTSNPN and CDR2 SVGIG (reference sequence). CDR3 residues: CAWAGGRDQPQHF. Here the CDR3 DNA reads TGTGCCTGGGCTGGAGGTAGAGATCAGCCCCAGCATTTT.

The rearrangement uses TRBV6-5 and TRBJ2-1, with TRBD2 as a possible D gene (6 bases). The CDR3 is 13 residues long. CDR1 and CDR2 (germline): MNHEY, SVGAGI. V dropped 2 bases and J dropped 8 bases, with 10 bases sitting between them. CDR3 residues: CASSYRRGHEQFF. DNA of the CDR3: TGTGCCAGCAGTTACAGGCGGGGCCATGAGCAGTTCTTC.

The chain joins TRBV14 to TRBJ1-4; possible D gene TRBD1, 6 bases. V was cut by 6 bases and J by 8 bases, with 13 bases left in between. In germline, CDR1 is SGHDN, CDR2 FVKESK. CDR3 length equals 13 residues. The CDR3 region is CASRQTGREKLFF. CDR3 nucleotide sequence: TGTGCCAGCAGGCAGACAGGAAGGGAAAAACTGTTTTTT. The variable domain in full, completed from reference TRBV14 and TRBJ1-4, reads EAGVTQFPSHSVIEKGQTVTLRCDPISGHDNLYWYRRVMGKEIKFLLHFVKESKQDESGMPNNRFLAERTGGTYSTLKVQPAELEDSGVYFCASRQTGREKLFFGSGTQLSVL.

This sequence joins TRBV27 and TRBJ2-5; the match to TRBD1 covers 10 bases. J gave up 3 bases and V 4 bases, and 5 bases lay outside the gene matches. Germline values: CDR1 MNHEY, CDR2 SMNVEV (reference sequence). This CDR3 has 15 residues. CDR3 nucleotides: TGTGCCAGCAGTTCCCTCGGGACAGGGGAAGAGACCCAGTACTTC. Translated, it gives CASSSLGTGEETQYF.

CDR3: CASSLTGTNEKLFF. CDR3 nucleotide sequence: TGTGCCAGCAGCTTGACAGGCACTAATGAAAAACTGTTTTTT. V usage is TRBV7-9 and J usage is TRBJ1-4, with D possibly TRBD1 on 6 matching bases. The CDR3 extends over 14 amino acids. Germline V CDR1 and CDR2: SEHNR, FQNEAQ (reference sequence). V was cut by 3 bases and J by 2 bases, with 7 bases left in between. Together with reference TRBV7-9 and TRBJ1-4, the CDR3 gives the full variable domain: DTGVSQNPRHKITKRGQNVTFRCDPISEHNRLYWYRQTLGQGPEFLTYFQNEAQLEKSRLLSDRFSAERPKGSFSTLEIQRTEQGDSAMYLCASSLTGTNEKLFFGSGTQLSVL.

CDR3 sequence (DNA): TGCGCCAGCAGTCAATCGAATTTGACGGGGTACGAAGAGACCCAGTACTTC. The encoded protein is CASSQSNLTGYEETQYF. The gene calls are TRBV23-1 and TRBJ2-5, with D possibly matching TRBD2 (5 bases). TRBV23-1 is an ORF, and what it does is uncertain. V gave up 0 bases and J gave up 3 bases, with 17 bases separating them. CDR3 length equals 17 residues.

The chain employs TRBV21-1 and TRBJ1-2; TRBD1, the D gene given by the table, was not confirmed from the DNA. TRBV21-1 is a pseudogene segment. The CDR3 is 13 amino acids. CDR3 amino acids: CASSQQGPYGYTF. The CDR3 bases are TGTGCCAGCAGCCAACAGGGCCCCTATGGCTACACCTTC.

The chain has TRBV6-2 or TRBV6-3 and TRBJ2-6; D uncertain. The V gene's germline CDR1 is MNHEY and CDR2 SVGEGT. The CDR3 consists of 20 residues. Trimming removed 2 bases from V and 1 base from J, with 21 bases in between. CDR3 sequence reads: CASSYLGERSGISGANVLTF. The CDR3, as DNA: TGTGCCAGCAGTTACCTCGGCGAGAGGTCTGGTATATCTGGGGCCAACGTCCTGACTTTC.

This chain connects TRBV12-3 or TRBV12-4 to TRBJ2-1; D gene uncertain. This CDR3 contains 12 residues. V dropped 8 bases and J dropped 0 bases, with 5 bases sitting between them. CDR3 coding DNA: TGTGCCAGCTGGAGCTCCTACAATGAGCAGTTCTTC. This translates into CASWSSYNEQFF.

This clone was seen once. The rearrangement links TRBV10-1 to TRBJ2-2; D is possibly TRBD1 (5 bases). The CDR3 length is 14 residues. Germline CDR1 reads WNHNN; CDR2 reads SYGVQD (reference sequence). V dropped 6 bases and J dropped 2 bases, with 10 bases sitting between them. The CDR3 sequence: CASSPDSNTGELFF. The CDR3, as DNA: TGCGCCAGCAGCCCCGACAGCAACACCGGGGAGCTGTTTTTT.

This clone was observed a handful of times. The rearrangement joins TRBV10-1 to TRBJ2-1, with D hard to call. The CDR3 contains 15 residues. With 10 bases removed from V and 1 base from J, the gap between germline ends came to 17 bases. Germline CDR1 is WNHNN and CDR2 is SYGVQD (reference sequence). The CDR3, as DNA: TGCGCCACCTCTAAAGAGGATGAATCCTACAATGAGCAGTTCTTC. Translation: CATSKEDESYNEQFF.

CDR3 DNA sequence: TGTGCTAGTGGTTTGGGACAGGGCTACAATCAGCCCCAGCATTTT. Amino acid sequence: CASGLGQGYNQPQHF. The chain combines TRBV12-5 with TRBJ1-5; 7 nucleotides align to TRBD1. This CDR3 is 15 amino acids long. The V segment lost 1 base and the J segment 3 bases; nucleotides outside the gene matches: 3. Germline V gene lookup returns CDR1 LGHNT and CDR2 FRNRAP.

V usage is TRBV6-5 and J usage is TRBJ1-2; TRBD1 agrees at 7 bases. Trimming removed 6 bases from V and 7 bases from J; junction bases left unmatched: 5. The CDR3 extends over 12 amino acids. Germline CDR1 and CDR2: MNHEY and SVGAGI. The DNA of the CDR3 is TGTGCCAGCAGGCCAGGGACAGCTGGCTACACCTTC. As protein: CASRPGTAGYTF.

This clone was seen ten or more times. The chain links TRBV27 to TRBJ2-1; 8 bases map to TRBD2. The CDR3 runs 17 residues. The germline V gene encodes CDR1 MNHEY and CDR2 SMNVEV (reference sequence). The ends lost 4 bases at V and 5 bases at J; junction bases unmatched: 13. CDR3 in amino acids: CASSYQPVGGRNNEQFF. The CDR3 nucleotides read TGTGCCAGCAGTTACCAACCCGTCGGCGGGAGGAACAATGAGCAGTTCTTC.

This chain links TRBV7-9 with TRBJ2-7; TRBD1 matches at 7 bases. Unmatched junction bases numbered 6, after V lost 5 bases and J lost 2 bases. The germline gives CDR1 SEHNR, CDR2 FQNEAQ (reference sequence). CDR3 length equals 14 residues. Here the CDR3 reads CASSPTGKTYEQYF. In nucleotides, the CDR3 is TGTGCCAGCAGCCCGACAGGGAAAACCTACGAGCAGTACTTC.

The rearrangement uses TRBV27 and TRBJ1-6, with D uncertain. V was pared by 2 bases and J by 0 bases, with 8 bases between. Germline V lookup: CDR1 MNHEY, CDR2 SMNVEV (reference sequence). The CDR3 totals 16 residues. The DNA of the CDR3 is TGTGCCAGCAGTTTACGTTGGAGCTCCTATAATTCACCCCTCCACTTT. Translating gives CASSLRWSSYNSPLHF.